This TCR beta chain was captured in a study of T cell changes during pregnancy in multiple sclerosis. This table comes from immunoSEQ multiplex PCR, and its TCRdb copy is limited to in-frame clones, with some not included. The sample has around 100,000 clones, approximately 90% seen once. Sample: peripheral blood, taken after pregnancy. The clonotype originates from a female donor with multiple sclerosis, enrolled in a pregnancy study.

The CDR3 DNA sequence: TGTGCCAGCAGCCAAGACAGGGGGCCTGACAATGAGCAGTTCTTC. Amino acid sequence: CASSQDRGPDNEQFF. J is TRBJ2-1 and V is TRBV4-2; 8 nucleotides align to TRBD1. The junction had 3 bases not matched to a gene; V was cut back by 0 bases and J by 5 bases. The germline CDR1 and CDR2 sequences are LGHNA and YNFKEQ. The CDR3 loop spans 15 amino acids.